This T cell receptor beta chain came from a study of T cells in Graves' hyperthyroidism and ophthalmopathy. Study-level results: Blood held most thyroid clonotypes expanded above 0.001 frequency.

CDR3 length equals 13 residues. Trimming left V 8 bases short and J 0 bases short, with 10 bases between. Germline CDR1 and CDR2: SGHVS and FQNEAQ. Authors of the study amplified TCR beta CDR3 regions from RNA transcripts. In the first-round RT-PCR of the TCR CDR3, the HTBI primer set was used. TCRdb reprocessed the multiplex PCR reads with MiXCR, giving one entry per CDR3 protein. The table shows 500,000 to 750,000 distinct CDR3 sequences, with about a sixth occurring only once. As regards this clonotype: No antigen is known for it.

The chain uses TRBV7-8 and TRBJ1-1; D ambiguous. The sequence was obtained from a young woman with Graves' hyperthyroidism. Material for sequencing was blood. This chain's CDR3 is CASSGRVNTEAFF. The CDR3 region has the DNA TGTGCCAGCTCGGGGAGGGTGAACACTGAAGCTTTCTTT.